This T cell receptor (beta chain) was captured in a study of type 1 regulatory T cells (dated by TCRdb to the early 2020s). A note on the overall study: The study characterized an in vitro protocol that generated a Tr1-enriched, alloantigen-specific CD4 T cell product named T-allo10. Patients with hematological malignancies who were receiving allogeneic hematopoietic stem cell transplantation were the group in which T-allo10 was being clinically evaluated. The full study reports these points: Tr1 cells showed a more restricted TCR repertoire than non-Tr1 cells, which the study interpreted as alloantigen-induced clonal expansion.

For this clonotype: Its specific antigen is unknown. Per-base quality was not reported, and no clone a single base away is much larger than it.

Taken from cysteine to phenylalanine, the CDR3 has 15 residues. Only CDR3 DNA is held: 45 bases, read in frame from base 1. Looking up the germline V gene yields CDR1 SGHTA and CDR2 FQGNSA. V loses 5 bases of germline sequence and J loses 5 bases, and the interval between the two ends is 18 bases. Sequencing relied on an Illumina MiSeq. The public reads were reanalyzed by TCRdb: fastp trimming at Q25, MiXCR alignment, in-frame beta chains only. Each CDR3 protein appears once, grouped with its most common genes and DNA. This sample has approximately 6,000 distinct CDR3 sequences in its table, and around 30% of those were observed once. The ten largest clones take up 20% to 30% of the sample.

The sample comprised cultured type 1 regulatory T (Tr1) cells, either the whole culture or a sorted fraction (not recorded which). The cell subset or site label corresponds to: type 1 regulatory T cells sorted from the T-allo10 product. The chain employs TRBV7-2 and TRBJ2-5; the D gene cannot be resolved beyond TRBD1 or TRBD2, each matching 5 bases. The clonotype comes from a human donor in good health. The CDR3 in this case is CASSPGDPWRETQYF. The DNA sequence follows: TGTGCCAGCAGCCCCGGGGACCCTTGGCGGGAGACCCAGTACTTC.